This TCR beta chain was documented in a study of blood T cell repertoires in COVID-19. Here immunoSEQ multiplex PCR was the method, and the copy in TCRdb shows in-frame clones only, minus some. The table lists more than 150,000 clones, approximately 80% of them singletons. CDR3 length: 14 amino acids. The germline gives CDR1 MNHEY, CDR2 SVGAGI. The V segment lost 10 bases and the J segment 13 bases; nucleotides outside the gene matches: 14. The sequence was obtained from a man between 60 and 75 years old who had been exposed to COVID-19. Sequenced: PBMCs or T cells enriched from blood (not recorded which). The chain recombines TRBV6-5 with TRBJ2-1; 12 positions match TRBD2. CDR3 sequence reads: CATDGLAGYDNQFF. The CDR3, as DNA: TGTGCCACTGACGGACTAGCGGGATACGATAATCAGTTCTTC.